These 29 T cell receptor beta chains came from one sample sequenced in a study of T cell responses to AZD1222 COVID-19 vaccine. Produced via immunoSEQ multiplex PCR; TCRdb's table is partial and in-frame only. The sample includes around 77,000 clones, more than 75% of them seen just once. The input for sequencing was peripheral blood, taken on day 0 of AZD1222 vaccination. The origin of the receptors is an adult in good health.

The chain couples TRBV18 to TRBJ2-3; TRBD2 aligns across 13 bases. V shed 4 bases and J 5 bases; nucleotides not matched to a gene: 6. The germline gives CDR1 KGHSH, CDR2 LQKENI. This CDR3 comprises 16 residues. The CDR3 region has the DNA TGTGCCAGCTCACAGACTAGCGGGGGGATCGGAGATACGCAGTATTTT. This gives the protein CASSQTSGGIGDTQYF.

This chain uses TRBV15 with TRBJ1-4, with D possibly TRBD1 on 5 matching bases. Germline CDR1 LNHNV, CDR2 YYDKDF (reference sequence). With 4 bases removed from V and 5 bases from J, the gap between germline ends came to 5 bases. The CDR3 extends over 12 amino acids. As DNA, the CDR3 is TGTGCCACCAGCACAGGGAATGAAAAACTGTTTTTT. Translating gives CATSTGNEKLFF.

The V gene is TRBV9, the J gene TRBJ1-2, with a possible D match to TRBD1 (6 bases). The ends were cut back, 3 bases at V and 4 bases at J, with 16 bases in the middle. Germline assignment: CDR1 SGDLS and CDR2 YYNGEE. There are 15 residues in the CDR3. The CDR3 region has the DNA TGTGCCAGCAGCGGCTGGGGGGCCACGGCCTATGGCTACACCTTC. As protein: CASSGWGATAYGYTF.

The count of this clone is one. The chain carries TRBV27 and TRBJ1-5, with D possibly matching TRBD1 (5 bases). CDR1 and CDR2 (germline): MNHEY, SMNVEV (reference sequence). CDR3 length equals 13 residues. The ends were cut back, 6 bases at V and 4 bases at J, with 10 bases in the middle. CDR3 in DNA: TGTGCCAGCAGACATGGGGGGAATCAGCCCCAGCATTTT. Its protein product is CASRHGGNQPQHF.

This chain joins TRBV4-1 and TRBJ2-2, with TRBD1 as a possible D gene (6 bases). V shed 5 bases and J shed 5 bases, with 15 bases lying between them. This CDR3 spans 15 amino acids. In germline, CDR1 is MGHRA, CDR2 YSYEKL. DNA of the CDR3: TGCGCCAGCAGCAAGAATACAGGGTTTACCGGGGAGCTGTTTTTT. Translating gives CASSKNTGFTGELFF.

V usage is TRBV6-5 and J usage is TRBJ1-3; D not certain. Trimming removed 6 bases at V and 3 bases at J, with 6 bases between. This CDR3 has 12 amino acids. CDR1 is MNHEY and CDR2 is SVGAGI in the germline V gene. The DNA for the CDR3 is TGTGCCAGCAGCGCAGATGGAAACACCATATATTTT. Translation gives CASSADGNTIYF.

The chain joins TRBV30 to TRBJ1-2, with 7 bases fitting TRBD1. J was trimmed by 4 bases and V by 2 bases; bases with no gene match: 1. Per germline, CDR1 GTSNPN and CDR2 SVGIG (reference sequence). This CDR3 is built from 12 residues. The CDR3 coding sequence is TGTGCCTGGAGTCGGACAGGCTATGGCTACACCTTC. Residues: CAWSRTGYGYTF.

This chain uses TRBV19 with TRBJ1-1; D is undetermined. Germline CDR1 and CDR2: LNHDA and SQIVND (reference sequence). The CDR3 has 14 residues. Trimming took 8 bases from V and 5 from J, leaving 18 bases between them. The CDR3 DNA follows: TGTGCCAGTGTTCGGGGAGGGAGTTTGACTGAAGCTTTCTTT. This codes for CASVRGGSLTEAFF.

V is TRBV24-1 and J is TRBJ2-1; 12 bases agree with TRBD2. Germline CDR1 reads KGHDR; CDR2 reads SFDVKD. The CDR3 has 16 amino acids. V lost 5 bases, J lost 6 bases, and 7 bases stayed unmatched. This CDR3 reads CATSASRLAGANEQFF. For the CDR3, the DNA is TGTGCCACCAGTGCCTCCCGACTAGCGGGGGCCAATGAGCAGTTCTTC.

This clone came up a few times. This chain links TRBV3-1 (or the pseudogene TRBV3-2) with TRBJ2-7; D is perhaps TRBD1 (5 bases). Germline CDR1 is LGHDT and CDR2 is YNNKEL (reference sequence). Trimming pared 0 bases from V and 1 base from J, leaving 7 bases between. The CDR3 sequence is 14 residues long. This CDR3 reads CASSQERQSYEQYF. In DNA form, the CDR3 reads TGTGCCAGCAGCCAAGAGAGACAGTCCTACGAGCAGTACTTC.

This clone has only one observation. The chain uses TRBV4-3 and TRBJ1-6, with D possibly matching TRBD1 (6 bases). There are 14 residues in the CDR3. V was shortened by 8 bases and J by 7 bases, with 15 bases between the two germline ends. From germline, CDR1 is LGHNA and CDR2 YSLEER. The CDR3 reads CASSGERQNSPLHF. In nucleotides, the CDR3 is TGCGCCAGCTCAGGGGAGAGACAGAATTCACCCCTCCACTTT.

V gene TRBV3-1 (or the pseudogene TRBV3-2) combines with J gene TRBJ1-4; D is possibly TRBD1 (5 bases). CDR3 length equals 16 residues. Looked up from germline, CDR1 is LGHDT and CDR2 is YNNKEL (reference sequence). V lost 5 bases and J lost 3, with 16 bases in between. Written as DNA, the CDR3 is TGTGCCAGCAGCGAAAACCAGGGTTGGGCTAATGAAAAACTGTTTTTT. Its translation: CASSENQGWANEKLFF.

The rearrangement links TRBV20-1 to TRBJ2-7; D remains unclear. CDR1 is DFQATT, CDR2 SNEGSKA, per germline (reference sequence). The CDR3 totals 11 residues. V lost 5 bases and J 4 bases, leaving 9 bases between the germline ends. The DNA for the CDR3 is TGCAGTGCTCCAACCCAGTACGAGCAGTACTTC. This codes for CSAPTQYEQYF.

The CDR3 loop is CASSLTGQTGDTQYF. The CDR3 DNA reads TGTGCCAGCAGCTTAACCGGACAGACGGGAGATACGCAGTATTTT. This chain connects TRBV7-3 to TRBJ2-3, with D possibly TRBD1 on 6 matching bases. The CDR3 sequence is 15 residues long. Trimming removed 0 bases at V and 5 bases at J, with 12 bases between. From germline, CDR1 is SGHTA and CDR2 FQGTGA.

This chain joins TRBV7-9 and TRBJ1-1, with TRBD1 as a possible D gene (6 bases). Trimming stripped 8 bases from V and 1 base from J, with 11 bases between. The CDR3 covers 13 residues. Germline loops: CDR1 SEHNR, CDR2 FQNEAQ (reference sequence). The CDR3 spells CASDPDRNTEAFF. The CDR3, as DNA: TGTGCCAGCGACCCGGACAGGAACACTGAAGCTTTCTTT.

CDR3 region: CASSRTGQGDYGYTF. The CDR3 nucleotides read TGTGCCAGCAGCAGAACGGGACAGGGGGACTATGGCTACACCTTC. The chain combines TRBV5-6 with TRBJ1-2; 11 positions match TRBD1. Germline lookup yields CDR1 SGHDT and CDR2 YYEEEE. V gave up 4 bases and J gave up 3 bases; unmatched junction bases: 5. This CDR3 comprises 15 residues.

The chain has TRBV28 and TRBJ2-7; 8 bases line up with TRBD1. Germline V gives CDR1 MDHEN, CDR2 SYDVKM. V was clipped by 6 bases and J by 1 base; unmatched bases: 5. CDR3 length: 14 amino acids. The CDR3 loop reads CASRGTGASYEQYF. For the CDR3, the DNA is TGTGCCAGCAGAGGGACAGGTGCTTCCTACGAGCAGTACTTC.

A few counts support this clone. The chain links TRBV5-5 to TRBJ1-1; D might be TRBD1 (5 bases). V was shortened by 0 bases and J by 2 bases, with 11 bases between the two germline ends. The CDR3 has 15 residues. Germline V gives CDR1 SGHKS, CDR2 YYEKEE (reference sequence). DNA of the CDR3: TGTGCCAGCAGCTTGGTTCCTGGGACCAACACTGAAGCTTTCTTT. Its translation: CASSLVPGTNTEAFF.

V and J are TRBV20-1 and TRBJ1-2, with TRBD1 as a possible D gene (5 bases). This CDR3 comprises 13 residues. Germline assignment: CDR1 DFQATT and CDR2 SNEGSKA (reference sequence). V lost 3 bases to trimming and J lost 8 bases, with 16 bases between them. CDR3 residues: CSASETAARGYTF. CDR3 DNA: TGCAGTGCTAGTGAGACAGCGGCCAGAGGCTACACCTTC.

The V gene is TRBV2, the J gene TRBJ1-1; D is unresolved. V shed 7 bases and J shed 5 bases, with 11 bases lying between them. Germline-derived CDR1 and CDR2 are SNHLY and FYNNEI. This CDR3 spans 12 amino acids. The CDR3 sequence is CASMAGRTEAFF. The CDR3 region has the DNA TGTGCCAGCATGGCCGGTAGAACTGAAGCTTTCTTT.

CDR3 coding DNA: TGTGCCAGCAGCTCCCCCGGTTTTAGCGGGGGCCTCTCCTACGAGCAGTACTTC. This sequence encodes CASSSPGFSGGLSYEQYF. The gene calls are TRBV7-2 and TRBJ2-7; 9 positions agree with TRBD2. The CDR3 runs to 18 residues. J was trimmed by 0 bases and V by 4 bases; bases with no gene match: 13. Germline V gene data show CDR1 as SGHTA and CDR2 as FQGNSA.

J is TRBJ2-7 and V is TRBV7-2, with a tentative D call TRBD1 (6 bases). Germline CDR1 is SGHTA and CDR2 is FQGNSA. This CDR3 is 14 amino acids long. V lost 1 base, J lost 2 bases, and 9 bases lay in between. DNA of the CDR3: TGTGCCAGCAGCTTAGGACAGGCGCCCTACGAGCAGTACTTC. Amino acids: CASSLGQAPYEQYF.

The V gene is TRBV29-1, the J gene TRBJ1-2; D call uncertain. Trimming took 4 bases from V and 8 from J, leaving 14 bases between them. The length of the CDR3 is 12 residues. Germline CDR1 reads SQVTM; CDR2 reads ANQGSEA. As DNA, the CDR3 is TGCAGCGTTGTTGGGCCCAGAGAGGGCTACACCTTC. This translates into CSVVGPREGYTF.

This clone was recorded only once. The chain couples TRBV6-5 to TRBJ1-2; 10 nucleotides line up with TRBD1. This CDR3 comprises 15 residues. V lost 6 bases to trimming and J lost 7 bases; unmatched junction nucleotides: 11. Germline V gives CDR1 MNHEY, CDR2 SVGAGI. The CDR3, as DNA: TGTGCCAGCAGAAGACAGGGGGCGAATGAGGGTGGCTACACCTTC. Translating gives CASRRQGANEGGYTF.

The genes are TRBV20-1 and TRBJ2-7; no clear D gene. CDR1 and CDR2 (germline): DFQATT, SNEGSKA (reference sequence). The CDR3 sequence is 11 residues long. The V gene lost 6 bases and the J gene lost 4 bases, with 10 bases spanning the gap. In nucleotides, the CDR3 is TGCAGTGCCCACAACCGGTACGAGCAGTACTTC. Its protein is CSAHNRYEQYF.

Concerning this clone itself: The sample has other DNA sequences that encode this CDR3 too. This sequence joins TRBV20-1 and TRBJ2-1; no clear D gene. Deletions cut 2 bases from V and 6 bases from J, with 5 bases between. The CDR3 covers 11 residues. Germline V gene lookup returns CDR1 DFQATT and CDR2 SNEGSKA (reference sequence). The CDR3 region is CSARRGNEQFF. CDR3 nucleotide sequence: TGCAGTGCTAGAAGAGGCAATGAGCAGTTCTTC.

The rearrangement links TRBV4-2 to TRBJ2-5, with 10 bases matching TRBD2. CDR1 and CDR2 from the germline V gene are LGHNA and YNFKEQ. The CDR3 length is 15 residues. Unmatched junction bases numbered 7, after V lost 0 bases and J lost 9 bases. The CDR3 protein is CASSQDTSGGAAQYF. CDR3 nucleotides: TGTGCCAGCAGCCAAGATACCAGCGGGGGGGCCGCCCAGTACTTC.

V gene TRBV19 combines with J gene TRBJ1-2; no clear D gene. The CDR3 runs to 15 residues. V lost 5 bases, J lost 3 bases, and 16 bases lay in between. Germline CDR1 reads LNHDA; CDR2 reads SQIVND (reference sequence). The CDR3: CASSDPAGSDYGYTF. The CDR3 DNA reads TGTGCCAGTAGTGATCCCGCCGGGAGCGACTATGGCTACACCTTC. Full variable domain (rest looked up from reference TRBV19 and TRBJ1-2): DGGITQSPKYLFRKEGQNVTLSCEQNLNHDAMYWYRQDPGQGLRLIYYSQIVNDFQKGDIAEGYSVSREKKESFPLTVTSAQKNPTAFYLCASSDPAGSDYGYTFGSGTRLTVV.

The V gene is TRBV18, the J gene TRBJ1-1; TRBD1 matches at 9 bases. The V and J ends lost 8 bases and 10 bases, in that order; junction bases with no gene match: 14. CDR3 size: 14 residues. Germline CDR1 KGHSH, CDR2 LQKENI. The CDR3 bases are TGTGCCAGCGTCACATCAACAGGGGGCGCGGGAGCTTTCTTT. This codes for CASVTSTGGAGAFF.